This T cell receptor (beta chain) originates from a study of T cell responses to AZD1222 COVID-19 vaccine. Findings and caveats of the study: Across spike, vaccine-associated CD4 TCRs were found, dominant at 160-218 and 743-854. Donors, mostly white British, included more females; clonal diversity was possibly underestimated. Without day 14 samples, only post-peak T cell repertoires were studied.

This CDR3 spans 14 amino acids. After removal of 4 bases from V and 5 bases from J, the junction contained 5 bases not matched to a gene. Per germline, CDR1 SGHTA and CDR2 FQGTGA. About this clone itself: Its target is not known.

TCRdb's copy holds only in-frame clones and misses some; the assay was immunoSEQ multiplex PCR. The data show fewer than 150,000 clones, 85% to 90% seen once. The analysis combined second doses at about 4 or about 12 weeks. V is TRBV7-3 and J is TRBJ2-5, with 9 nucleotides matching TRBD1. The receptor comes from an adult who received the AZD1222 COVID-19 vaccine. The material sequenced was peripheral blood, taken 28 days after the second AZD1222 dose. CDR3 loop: CASSSTGGLETQYF. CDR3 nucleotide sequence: TGTGCCAGCAGCTCTACAGGGGGCTTGGAGACCCAGTACTTC.